The sample holds many counts of the clone carrying this TCR beta chain. Its antigen is still unknown. Each CDR3 protein gets one entry after TCRdb re-called the RT-PCR reads with MiXCR. The repertoire holds 450,000 to 500,000 distinct CDR3 sequences, around 9.9% seen once, with 9.5% to 15% in the top ten. The data were taken from a study of response to subunit inactivated influenza vaccine. The CDR3 runs to 15 residues. Trimming left V 2 bases short and J 0 bases short, with 10 bases between. Study outcomes and limitations: Authors suggested each seasonal influenza vaccination recruits few new T cells.

The chain links TRBV12-3 or TRBV12-4 to TRBJ1-1; a weak D match, TRBD1 (6 bases). The source was PBMCs from blood, collected roughly 45 days after vaccination. The sequence came from a man between 45 and 60 years old who received an inactivated influenza vaccine. The CDR3 reads CASSLRGGMNTEAFF. CDR3 in DNA: TGTGCCAGCAGTTTAAGGGGGGGCATGAACACTGAAGCTTTCTTT.